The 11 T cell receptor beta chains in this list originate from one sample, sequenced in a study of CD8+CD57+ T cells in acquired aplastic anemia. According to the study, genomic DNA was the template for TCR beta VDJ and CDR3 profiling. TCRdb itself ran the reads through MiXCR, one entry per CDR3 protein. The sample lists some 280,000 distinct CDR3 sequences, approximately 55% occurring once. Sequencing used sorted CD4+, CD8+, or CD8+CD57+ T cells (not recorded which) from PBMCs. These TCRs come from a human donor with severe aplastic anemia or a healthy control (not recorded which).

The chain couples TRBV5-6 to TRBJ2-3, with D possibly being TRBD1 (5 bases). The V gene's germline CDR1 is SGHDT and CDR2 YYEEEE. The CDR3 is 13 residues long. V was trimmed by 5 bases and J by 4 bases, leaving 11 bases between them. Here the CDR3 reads CASSRGTPDTQYF. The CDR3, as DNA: TGTGCCAGCAGTAGGGGAACTCCAGATACGCAGTATTTT.

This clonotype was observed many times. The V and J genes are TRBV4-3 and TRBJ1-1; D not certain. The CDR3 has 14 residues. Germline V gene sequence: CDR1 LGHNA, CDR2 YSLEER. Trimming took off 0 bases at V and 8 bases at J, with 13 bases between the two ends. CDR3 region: CASSQETRTREAFF. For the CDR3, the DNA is TGCGCCAGCAGCCAAGAGACCCGGACCAGGGAAGCTTTCTTT.

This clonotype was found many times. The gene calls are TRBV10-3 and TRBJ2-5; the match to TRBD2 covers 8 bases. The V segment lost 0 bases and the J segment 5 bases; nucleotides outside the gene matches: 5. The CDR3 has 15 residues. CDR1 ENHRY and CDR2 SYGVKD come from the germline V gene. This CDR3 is CAISESWRGAETQYF. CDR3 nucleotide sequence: TGTGCCATCAGTGAGTCTTGGCGGGGGGCGGAGACCCAGTACTTC.

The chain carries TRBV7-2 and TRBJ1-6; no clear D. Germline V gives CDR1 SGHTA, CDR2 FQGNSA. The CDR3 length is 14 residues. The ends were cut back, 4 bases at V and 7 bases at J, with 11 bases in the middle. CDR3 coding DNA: TGTGCCAGCAGCTCCCTTTTGACGAATTCACCCCTCCACTTT. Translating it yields CASSSLLTNSPLHF.

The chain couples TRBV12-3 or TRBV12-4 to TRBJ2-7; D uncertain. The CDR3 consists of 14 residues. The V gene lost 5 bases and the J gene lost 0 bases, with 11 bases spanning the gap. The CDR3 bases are TGTGCCAGCAGTAGATCCGTTGCCTCCTACGAGCAGTACTTC. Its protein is CASSRSVASYEQYF.

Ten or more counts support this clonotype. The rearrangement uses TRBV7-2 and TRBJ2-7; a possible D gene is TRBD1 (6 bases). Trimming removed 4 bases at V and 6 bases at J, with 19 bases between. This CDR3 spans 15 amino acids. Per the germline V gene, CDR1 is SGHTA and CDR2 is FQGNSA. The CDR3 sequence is CASSSKQGSYSEQYF. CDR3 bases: TGTGCCAGCAGCTCAAAACAGGGTTCTTACTCCGAGCAGTACTTC.

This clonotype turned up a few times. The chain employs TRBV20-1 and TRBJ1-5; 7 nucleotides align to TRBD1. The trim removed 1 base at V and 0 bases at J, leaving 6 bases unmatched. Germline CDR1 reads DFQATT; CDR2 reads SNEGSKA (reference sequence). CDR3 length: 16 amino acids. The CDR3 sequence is CSARGTDRFSNQPQHF. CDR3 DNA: TGCAGTGCTAGAGGAACGGACAGGTTTAGCAATCAGCCCCAGCATTTT.

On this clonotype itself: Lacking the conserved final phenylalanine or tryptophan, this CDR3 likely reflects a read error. The CDR3: CASSTSGRYEQYL. In DNA, the CDR3 is TGTGCCAGTAGTACCTCCGGGAGGTACGAGCAGTACCTC. V usage is TRBV19 and J usage is TRBJ2-7, with TRBD2 identical over 7 bases. The V segment lost 4 bases and the J segment 4 bases; nucleotides outside the gene matches: 4. The CDR3 has 13 amino acids. Germline V gives CDR1 LNHDA, CDR2 SQIVND (reference sequence).

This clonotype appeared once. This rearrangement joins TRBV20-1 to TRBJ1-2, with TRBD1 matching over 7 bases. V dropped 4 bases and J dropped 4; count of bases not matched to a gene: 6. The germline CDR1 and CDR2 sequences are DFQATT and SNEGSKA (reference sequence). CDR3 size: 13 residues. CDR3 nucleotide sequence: TGCAGTGCTACCCGGGACAGACTCTATGGCTACACCTTC. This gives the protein CSATRDRLYGYTF.

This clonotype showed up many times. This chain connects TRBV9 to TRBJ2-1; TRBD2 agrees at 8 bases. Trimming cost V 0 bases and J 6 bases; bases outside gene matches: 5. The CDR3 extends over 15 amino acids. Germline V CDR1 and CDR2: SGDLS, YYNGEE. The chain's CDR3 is CASSVEGLELNEQFF. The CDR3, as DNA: TGTGCCAGCAGCGTAGAGGGACTAGAACTCAATGAGCAGTTCTTC.

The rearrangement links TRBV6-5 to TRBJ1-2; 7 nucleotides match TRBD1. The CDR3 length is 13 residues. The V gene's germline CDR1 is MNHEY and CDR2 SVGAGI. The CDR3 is CISILRGRDGYTF. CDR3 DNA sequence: TGTATCAGCATTCTTAGGGGGCGGGATGGCTACACCTTC.